Following are 11 T cell receptor beta chains from one sample sequenced in a study of T cells in Graves' hyperthyroidism and ophthalmopathy. Researchers amplified the TCR beta CDR3 regions from RNA transcripts. The primer set for the first-round RT-PCR of the TCR CDR3 was HTBI. TCRdb recomputed calls from the multiplex PCR reads with MiXCR, one row per CDR3 protein. The sample lists approximately 600,000 distinct CDR3 sequences, approximately 13% occurring once. Sequenced: blood. Every receptor here comes from a woman in her twenties or thirties with Graves' hyperthyroidism that later progressed to Graves' ophthalmopathy.

The rearrangement links TRBV5-1 to TRBJ2-7; 8 nucleotides align to TRBD2. Germline V CDR1 and CDR2: SGHRS, YFSETQ. This CDR3 region has 15 residues. V trimming: 0 bases; J trimming: 5 bases; junction bases outside the gene matches: 7. CDR3 sequence (DNA): TGCGCCAGCAGCTTGGGATCGGGAGGGCCGGACGAGCAGTACTTC. Residues: CASSLGSGGPDEQYF.

This clonotype was seen repeatedly, ten times or more. The rearrangement joins TRBV4-3 to TRBJ2-5; D remains unclear. CDR3 length equals 14 residues. CDR1 LGHNA and CDR2 YSLEER come from the germline V gene. Trimming left V 0 bases short and J 1 base short, with 6 bases between. In nucleotides, the CDR3 is TGCGCCAGCAGCCAAGACCAGGCCCAAGAGACCCAGTACTTC. It specifies CASSQDQAQETQYF.

This clonotype appeared many times. The genes are TRBV14 and TRBJ1-1; D is ambiguous. The V end lost 5 bases, the J end lost 0 bases, and 10 bases lay between the germline ends. This CDR3 region has 14 residues. CDR1 and CDR2 from the germline V gene are SGHDN and FVKESK. The CDR3 DNA is TGTGCCAGCAGCTTGAACTTCATGAACACTGAAGCTTTCTTT. It specifies CASSLNFMNTEAFF.

In its sample, this clonotype was seen many times. This sequence joins TRBV20-1 and TRBJ2-7; TRBD2 is a possible D gene (6 bases). The CDR3 is made up of 13 amino acids. V was trimmed by 4 bases and J by 4 bases, leaving 14 bases between them. CDR1 and CDR2 from the germline V gene are DFQATT and SNEGSKA (reference sequence). This chain's CDR3 is CSATSVTSYEQYF. The CDR3 region has the DNA TGCAGTGCTACTAGCGTTACTTCTTACGAGCAGTACTTC.

This clonotype has a count of ten or more. This chain uses TRBV5-1 with TRBJ1-1, with 8 bases that match TRBD1. Per germline, CDR1 SGHRS and CDR2 YFSETQ. This CDR3 has 15 residues. J gave up 5 bases and V 7 bases, and 13 bases lay outside the gene matches. CDR3 sequence: CASGAGDRKGTEAFF. The DNA for the CDR3 is TGCGCCAGCGGGGCCGGGGACAGGAAAGGAACTGAAGCTTTCTTT. The full variable domain, in which reference TRBV5-1 and TRBJ1-1 provide the parts outside the CDR3, is KAGVTQTPRYLIKTRGQQVTLSCSPISGHRSVSWYQQTPGQGLQFLFEYFSETQRNKGNFPGRFSGRQFSNSRSEMNVSTLELGDSALYLCASGAGDRKGTEAFFGQGTRLTVV.

This clonotype was seen repeatedly, ten times or more. The gene calls are TRBV7-9 and TRBJ2-7, with a weak D call TRBD2 (5 bases). Germline loops: CDR1 SEHNR, CDR2 FQNEAQ (reference sequence). The CDR3 sequence is 13 residues long. Trimming took 5 bases from V and 6 from J, leaving 14 bases between them. CDR3 region: CASSRGWAGEQYF. The DNA for the CDR3 is TGTGCCAGCAGCCGAGGGTGGGCGGGCGAGCAGTACTTC.

This clonotype has ten or more counts. The V gene is TRBV5-1, the J gene TRBJ2-3, with 16 bases aligning to TRBD2. CDR3 length equals 17 residues. From germline, CDR1 is SGHRS and CDR2 YFSETQ. V trimming: 3 bases; J trimming: 3 bases; junction bases outside the gene matches: 4. CDR3 nucleotides: TGCGCCAGCAGCTATGGGACTAGCGGGAGGGCGACAGATACGCAGTATTTT. Translation: CASSYGTSGRATDTQYF. The variable domain in full, with the rest retrieved from reference TRBV5-1 and TRBJ2-3, is KAGVTQTPRYLIKTRGQQVTLSCSPISGHRSVSWYQQTPGQGLQFLFEYFSETQRNKGNFPGRFSGRQFSNSRSEMNVSTLELGDSALYLCASSYGTSGRATDTQYFGPGTRLTVL.

The chain recombines TRBV19 with TRBJ2-2; no reliable D call. This CDR3 comprises 15 residues. The germline gives CDR1 LNHDA, CDR2 SQIVND (reference sequence). V was pared by 0 bases and J by 5 bases, with 10 bases between. In nucleotides, the CDR3 is TGTGCCAGTAGTATAGAGGGCAGAAGAACCGGGGAGCTGTTTTTT. Translation: CASSIEGRRTGELFF.

The V gene is TRBV11-2, the J gene TRBJ1-2, with unresolved D. V was trimmed by 5 bases and J by 8 bases, leaving 15 bases between them. In germline, CDR1 is SGHAT, CDR2 FQNNGV. This CDR3 has 13 amino acids. CDR3 nucleotide sequence: TGTGCCAGCAGCATCCGGACGGCTGGGGGCTACACCTTC. This gives the protein CASSIRTAGGYTF.

This clonotype was counted at least ten times. One end of the junction varies from germline; a read error may be responsible. The V call is TRBV7-9, the J call TRBJ2-7; D gene uncertain. Looked up from germline, CDR1 is SEHNR and CDR2 is FQNEAQ (reference sequence). There are 15 residues in the CDR3. CDR3 region: CASSLVRVISHEQYF. The CDR3 bases are TGTGCCAGCAGCTTAGTTCGGGTAATCTCCCACGAGCAGTACTTC.

Here the CDR3 reads CASSHTDLITGELFF. In DNA, the CDR3 is TGTGCCAGCAGCCACACGGACCTAATTACCGGGGAGCTGTTTTTT. The chain couples TRBV3-1 to TRBJ2-2, with D hard to call. The V gene's germline CDR1 is LGHDT and CDR2 YNNKEL (reference sequence). The CDR3 is 15 residues long. Between the trimmed V and J ends, which lost 3 bases and 5 bases, there was a span of 13 bases. Full variable domain (rest looked up from reference TRBV3-1 and TRBJ2-2): DTAVSQTPKYLVTQMGNDKSIKCEQNLGHDTMYWYKQDSKKFLKIMFSYNNKELIINETVPNRFSPKSPDKAHLNLHINSLELGDSAVYFCASSHTDLITGELFFGEGSRLTVL.